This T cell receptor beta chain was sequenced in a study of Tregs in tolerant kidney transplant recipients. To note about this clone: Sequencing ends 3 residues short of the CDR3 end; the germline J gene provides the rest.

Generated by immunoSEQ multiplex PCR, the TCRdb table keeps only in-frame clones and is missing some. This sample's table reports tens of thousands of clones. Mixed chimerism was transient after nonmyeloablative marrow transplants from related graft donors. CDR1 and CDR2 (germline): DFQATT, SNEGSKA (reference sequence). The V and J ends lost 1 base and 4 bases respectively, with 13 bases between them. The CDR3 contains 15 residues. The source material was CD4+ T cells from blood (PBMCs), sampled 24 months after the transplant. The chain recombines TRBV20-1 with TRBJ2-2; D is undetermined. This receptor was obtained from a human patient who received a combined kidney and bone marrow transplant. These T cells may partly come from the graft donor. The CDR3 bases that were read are TGCAGTGCTAGAGCCCAGCAGACGGGCACCGGGGAG. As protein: CSARAQQTGTGE. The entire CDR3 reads CSARAQQTGTGELFF.